This is a list of T cell receptor beta chains from one sample in a study of cytotoxic CD8 clonotypes in ibrutinib-treated CLL. The table came from immunoSEQ multiplex PCR; TCRdb's copy has only in-frame clones and leaves some out. The sample gives some 200,000 clones, around 72% of which show up once; around 15% is in the top ten. Material: PBMCs, obtained after 24 months of ibrutinib treatment. Receptors originate from a human donor with chronic lymphocytic leukemia. Each CDR3 is given with its conserved first and last residue. The D gene is left open where the match is weak. Clone size is not always given. Where it is, it says once, few, many or a class for expanded clones.

TRBJ2-1,-,TRBD2,TRBV4-2,CASSQDSGGYNEQFF,TGTGCCAGCAGCCAAGATAGCGGGGGCTACAATGAGCAGTTCTTC
TRBJ2-2,-,-,TRBV4-3,CASSQEALTAGELFF,TGCGCCAGCAGCCAAGAGGCTCTGACGGCCGGGGAGCTGTTTTTT
TRBJ2-5,-,TRBD2,TRBV14,CASSRWTSGRGWETQYF,TGTGCCAGCAGCCGTTGGACGAGCGGGAGGGGATGGGAGACCCAGTACTTC
TRBJ2-2,-,-,TRBV6-5,CASSIWTANTGELFF,TGTGCCAGCAGTATCTGGACAGCGAACACCGGGGAGCTGTTTTTT
TRBJ2-2,-,-,TRBV6-5,CASSYSRNSGTGELFF,TGTGCCAGCAGTTACTCTCGCAATAGCGGAACCGGGGAGCTGTTTTTT
TRBJ2-2,-,-,TRBV4-1,CASSQKSGELFF,TGCGCCAGCAGCCAAAAGTCCGGGGAGCTGTTTTTT
TRBJ2-1,-,TRBD2,TRBV28,CASSQFTSGGYNEQFF,TGTGCCAGCAGTCAATTTACTAGCGGGGGGTACAATGAGCAGTTCTTC
TRBJ2-7,-,TRBD1,TRBV27,CASSPRDRGSYEQYF,TGTGCCAGCAGTCCCCGGGACAGGGGCTCCTACGAGCAGTACTTC
TRBJ1-2,few,-,TRBV7-2,CASSPTGHKDGYTF,TGTGCCAGCAGCCCCACGGGTCACAAGGATGGCTACACCTTC
TRBJ1-1,few,-,TRBV9,CASSVAGTEAFF,TGTGCCAGCAGCGTAGCGGGGACTGAAGCTTTCTTT
TRBJ1-3,-,TRBD1,TRBV27,CASSLTGGSSGNTIYF,TGTGCCAGCAGTTTGACAGGGGGGAGCTCTGGAAACACCATATATTTT
TRBJ1-1,-,-,TRBV19,CASSGSGRRTEAFF,TGTGCCAGTAGTGGATCAGGGAGAAGGACTGAAGCTTTCTTT
TRBJ2-2,-,TRBD2,TRBV25-1,CASSEDLASGSGGELFF,TGTGCCAGCAGTGAAGATTTGGCTAGCGGGAGTGGCGGGGAGCTGTTTTTT
TRBJ2-3,-,-,TRBV4-3,CASSQDRLRADTQYF,TGCGCCAGCAGCCAAGATCGGCTTCGGGCAGATACGCAGTATTTT
TRBJ2-2,-,TRBD2,TRBV30,CAWASWAGGYRGELFF,TGTGCCTGGGCCTCATGGGCGGGAGGGTATCGCGGGGAGCTGTTTTTT
TRBJ2-7,-,-,TRBV7-3,CASRLIGEQYF,TGTGCCAGCCGACTCATTGGGGAGCAGTACTTC
TRBJ2-7,-,-,TRBV20-1,CSGGDSYEQYF,TGCAGTGGGGGGGACTCCTACGAGCAGTACTTC
TRBJ2-5,-,-,TRBV5-1,CASSLAPEVAQETQYF,TGCGCCAGCAGCTTGGCCCCAGAGGTAGCACAAGAGACCCAGTACTTC
TRBJ2-6,few,-,TRBV7-3,CASSLLGGGANVLTF,TGTGCCAGCAGCCTCCTGGGAGGTGGGGCCAACGTCCTGACTTTC
TRBJ2-3,-,-,TRBV29-1,CSVTYGGTDTQYF,TGCAGCGTTACTTATGGAGGGACAGATACGCAGTATTTT
TRBJ1-5,few,-,TRBV30,CAWSGRGNQPQHF,TGTGCCTGGAGTGGTAGGGGAAATCAGCCCCAGCATTTT
TRBJ2-3,-,-,TRBV5-1,CASSLFSSTDTQYF,TGCGCCAGCAGCTTGTTCTCTAGCACAGATACGCAGTATTTT
TRBJ2-1,once,TRBD2,TRBV18,CASQSPAGGEDEQFF,TGTGCCAGCCAATCACCTGCGGGAGGGGAGGATGAGCAGTTCTTC
TRBJ2-7,few,TRBD2,TRBV6-5,CASSYSPAGDYEQYF,TGTGCCAGCAGTTACTCGCCAGCGGGAGACTACGAGCAGTACTTC
TRBJ1-5,few,-,TRBV11-2,CASRQLANQPQHF,TGTGCCAGCCGACAATTGGCCAATCAGCCCCAGCATTTT
TRBJ1-2,few,-,TRBV7-8,CASSLGFNYGYTF,TGTGCCAGCAGCTTGGGGTTTAACTATGGCTACACCTTC
TRBJ2-5,-,-,TRBV5-1,CASSLKAPQETQYF,TGCGCCAGCAGCTTAAAAGCGCCTCAAGAGACCCAGTACTTC
TRBJ2-1,few,-,TRBV10-2,CASRETPGTTRSSYNEQFF,TGCGCCAGCAGAGAAACCCCCGGGACGACCAGGAGCTCCTACAATGAGCAGTTCTTC
TRBJ2-5,-,TRBD1,TRBV2,CASIKGTGSIETQYF,TGTGCCAGCATTAAAGGGACAGGGTCTATAGAGACCCAGTACTTC
TRBJ1-4,-,-,TRBV11-2,CASSLVSNEKLFF,TGTGCCAGCAGCTTAGTTTCTAATGAAAAACTGTTTTTT
TRBJ2-3,-,TRBD2,TRBV29-1,CSVEEGRLAGLQYF,TGCAGCGTTGAAGAAGGGCGACTAGCGGGTCTGCAGTATTTT
TRBJ2-7,-,-,TRBV27,CASSFTGFEQYF,TGTGCCAGCAGTTTTACAGGGTTCGAGCAGTACTTC
TRBJ1-1,-,-,TRBV28,CATIGPTSKYTEAFF,TGTGCCACCATCGGACCCACCTCTAAGTACACTGAAGCTTTCTTT
TRBJ2-7,once,-,TRBV6-5,CASKVVGLYEQYF,TGTGCCAGCAAAGTTGTCGGGCTTTACGAGCAGTACTTC
TRBJ2-7,-,-,TRBV10-3,CAIRLAPLSYEQYF,TGTGCCATCAGGTTAGCGCCTCTCTCCTACGAGCAGTACTTC
TRBJ2-1,-,-,TRBV11-3,CASSPRSDNEQFF,TGTGCCAGCAGCCCCCGGTCCGACAATGAGCAGTTCTTC
TRBJ2-1,-,TRBD2,TRBV27,CASMNRLVAGGLVSNEQFF,TGTGCCAGCATGAACAGGTTGGTAGCGGGAGGGCTCGTCTCCAATGAGCAGTTCTTC
TRBJ2-2,once,-,TRBV4-1,CASSHTGTSTGELFF,TGCGCCAGCAGCCATACCGGGACCTCCACCGGGGAGCTGTTTTTT
TRBJ1-5,-,-,TRBV4-1,CASSRDGNQPQHF,TGCGCCAGCAGCCGTGACGGCAATCAGCCCCAGCATTTT
TRBJ2-3,-,-,TRBV5-8,CASRGAGRDTQYF,TGTGCCAGCAGAGGGGCGGGAAGAGATACGCAGTATTTT
TRBJ1-1,-,TRBD1,TRBV5-4,CASSSRNNRLTRGTEAFF,TGTGCCAGCAGCTCCCGTAATAATCGGCTTACCAGGGGGACTGAAGCTTTCTTT
TRBJ1-5,few,-,TRBV6-6,CASSYSNMGGNQPQHF,TGTGCCAGCAGTTACTCGAATATGGGGGGCAATCAGCCCCAGCATTTT
TRBJ1-4,-,-,TRBV19,CASSEDRGNEKLFF,TGTGCCAGTAGTGAAGATAGGGGGAATGAAAAACTGTTTTTT
TRBJ2-2,-,TRBD1,TRBV19,CASSIDGTGVFGELFF,TGTGCCAGTAGTATAGACGGGACAGGGGTTTTCGGGGAGCTGTTTTTT
TRBJ2-1,-,TRBD2,TRBV7-2,CASSFSGRAYNEQFF,TGTGCCAGCAGCTTTAGCGGGAGGGCCTACAATGAGCAGTTCTTC
TRBJ2-5,-,-,TRBV28,CASSGFWETQYF,TGTGCCAGCAGTGGATTTTGGGAGACCCAGTACTTC
TRBJ2-2,-,TRBD1,TRBV7-6,CASSLDWQGASTGELFF,TGTGCCAGCAGCTTAGATTGGCAGGGGGCAAGCACCGGGGAGCTGTTTTTT
TRBJ2-3,few,-,TRBV19,CASSIVGTSTDTQYF,TGTGCCAGTAGTATAGTGGGAACTAGCACAGATACGCAGTATTTT
TRBJ1-2,-,-,TRBV4-3,CASSHTGGYTF,TGCGCCAGCAGCCATACGGGGGGCTACACCTTC
TRBJ2-3,once,-,TRBV7-2,CASTDQGLGTDTQYF,TGTGCCAGCACCGATCAGGGACTGGGCACAGATACGCAGTATTTT